The 31 T cell receptor beta chains below were found in one sample sequenced in a study of cytomegalovirus exposure and HLA in healthy donors (dated by TCRdb to the late 2010s). The library was obtained by the immunoSEQ multiplex PCR assay. The multiplex PCR relied on a mix of 60 forward primers for TCR Vbeta segments and 13 reverse primers for TCR Jbeta segments. Sourced from immuneACCESS, this table was stored by TCRdb with only in-frame sequences that have V and J called. A share of the clones is absent; for the studies checked, an unresolved V gene accounts for under half, and the remainder has no known explanation. Across this sample there are roughly 190,000 clones, with more than 75% seen only once. The ten largest clones capture 12% to 15% of the sample. Sequenced input: PBMCs. Receptors were obtained from a woman aged 25-40 years in good health and CMV-seropositive.

This clone was seen a few times. The gene calls are TRBV19 and TRBJ2-7; 9 nucleotides align to TRBD1. The CDR3 sequence is 15 residues long. Germline CDR1 and CDR2: LNHDA and SQIVND (reference sequence). V lost 1 base, J lost 2 bases, and 3 bases stayed unmatched. The CDR3 is CASSIAGDRAYEQYF. CDR3 coding DNA: TGTGCCAGTAGTATAGCGGGGGACAGGGCCTACGAGCAGTACTTC.

V gene TRBV2 combines with J gene TRBJ1-5; 9 bases are a match to TRBD1. The CDR3 totals 15 residues. Losses at the gene ends were 6 bases for V and 6 bases for J; bases not matched to a gene: 9. Germline CDR1 reads SNHLY; CDR2 reads FYNNEI. CDR3 in DNA: TGTGCCAGCAGGTCCGGGACAGGGAATAGTCAGCCCCAGCATTTT. It specifies CASRSGTGNSQPQHF. Full variable domain (missing parts from reference TRBV2 and TRBJ1-5): EPEVTQTPSHQVTQMGQEVILRCVPISNHLYFYWYRQILGQKVEFLVSFYNNEISEKSEIFDDQFSVERPDGSNFTLKIRSTKLEDSAMYFCASRSGTGNSQPQHFGDGTRLSIL.

The V call is TRBV28, the J call TRBJ1-2; D gene unclear. Trimming left V 6 bases short and J 8 bases short, with 13 bases between. CDR1 is MDHEN and CDR2 is SYDVKM in the germline V gene. The CDR3 has 12 amino acids. The CDR3 reads CASRLDPVGYTF. The CDR3 DNA follows: TGTGCCAGCAGACTAGACCCCGTAGGCTACACCTTC.

This clone was recorded only once. The V and J genes are TRBV6-1 and TRBJ1-1; the D is unclear. Germline CDR1 reads MNHNS; CDR2 reads SASEGT. The ends were cut back, 7 bases at V and 5 bases at J, with 17 bases in the middle. The CDR3 loop spans 14 amino acids. Here the CDR3 reads CASMVAGRGTEAFF. In DNA form, the CDR3 reads TGTGCCAGCATGGTAGCAGGACGGGGAACTGAAGCTTTCTTT.

This CDR3 reads CASSLAQAGVGYEQYF. CDR3 sequence (DNA): TGTGCCAGCAGCTTAGCGCAGGCGGGAGTGGGCTACGAGCAGTACTTC. J is TRBJ2-7 and V is TRBV7-6; the match to TRBD2 covers 7 bases. Germline V gives CDR1 SGHVS, CDR2 FNYEAQ. With V trimmed by 0 bases and J by 3 bases, 8 bases remained unmatched. This CDR3 is built from 16 residues.

This rearrangement joins TRBV19 to TRBJ2-1; 10 positions agree with TRBD2. The germline V gene encodes CDR1 LNHDA and CDR2 SQIVND (reference sequence). Unmatched junction bases numbered 8, after V lost 2 bases and J lost 7 bases. CDR3 length equals 16 residues. CDR3 in amino acids: CASSISSSGGENEQFF. The CDR3 nucleotides are TGTGCCAGTAGTATAAGCTCTAGCGGGGGTGAAAATGAGCAGTTCTTC.

The chain couples TRBV5-6 to TRBJ2-1; weak D call: TRBD1 (5 bases). Germline V CDR1 and CDR2: SGHDT, YYEEEE. CDR3 length equals 15 residues. V shed 2 bases and J shed 2 bases, with 11 bases lying between them. CDR3 region: CASSFGQGPYNEQFF. The CDR3 DNA reads as TGTGCCAGCAGCTTTGGGCAGGGCCCCTACAATGAGCAGTTCTTC.

The chain couples TRBV7-8 to TRBJ2-7; 8 nucleotides match TRBD1. Trimming at V came to 5 bases and at J to 7 bases, leaving 13 bases not matched to a gene. This CDR3 is built from 15 residues. CDR1 is SGHVS and CDR2 is FQNEAQ in the germline V gene. CDR3 loop: CASSAPSGGSKEQYF. For the CDR3, the DNA is TGTGCCAGCAGCGCCCCTTCAGGGGGCTCAAAAGAGCAGTACTTC.

The CDR3 spells CASSEGVSNQPQHF. The CDR3 nucleotides are TGTGCCAGCAGCGAGGGGGTTAGCAATCAGCCCCAGCATTTT. This rearrangement joins TRBV9 to TRBJ1-5, with a tentative D call TRBD1 (6 bases). Trimming cost V 3 bases and J 0 bases, with 7 bases left between them. CDR3 size: 14 residues. The germline gives CDR1 SGDLS, CDR2 YYNGEE.

Written as DNA, the CDR3 is TGCAGTGCTTCCCATACAGATACGCAGTATTTT. This encodes CSASHTDTQYF. The V and J genes are TRBV20-1 and TRBJ2-3; D is undetermined. V lost 5 bases and J lost 3, with 6 bases in between. This CDR3 is built from 11 residues. Looked up from germline, CDR1 is DFQATT and CDR2 is SNEGSKA (reference sequence).

The chain is built from TRBV29-1 and TRBJ2-1, with 8 nucleotides matching TRBD1. The CDR3 is made up of 11 amino acids. With 8 bases clipped from V and 8 bases from J, the junction kept 5 bases outside the gene matches. Germline CDR1 and CDR2: SQVTM and ANQGSEA. CDR3 loop: CSTDRGDEQFF. The CDR3 DNA sequence: TGCAGCACCGACAGGGGCGATGAGCAGTTCTTC.

The V gene is TRBV18, the J gene TRBJ1-3, with a weak D call TRBD1 (6 bases). This CDR3 is 15 amino acids long. The V end lost 6 bases, the J end lost 4 bases, and 16 bases lay between the germline ends. From germline, CDR1 is KGHSH and CDR2 LQKENI. CDR3 in amino acids: CASSRNRDLGNTIYF. The CDR3 bases are TGTGCCAGCTCCCGAAACAGGGATCTAGGAAACACCATATATTTT.

The chain carries TRBV6-5 and TRBJ2-5; 15 nucleotides line up with TRBD2. The DNA end is a closer match to TRBJ2-7, so the J assignment may be wrong. The CDR3 spans 15 residues. From germline, CDR1 is MNHEY and CDR2 SVGAGI. Written as DNA, the CDR3 is TGTGCCAGCAGCCGGACTAGCGGGGGGGCCTACGAGCAGTACTTC. As protein: CASSRTSGGAYEQYF.

The chain links TRBV15 to TRBJ2-5; 12 positions match TRBD2. CDR3 size: 15 residues. V dropped 2 bases and J dropped 5; count of bases not matched to a gene: 3. CDR1 LNHNV and CDR2 YYDKDF come from the germline V gene (reference sequence). CDR3: CATSRRLAGEETQYF. The CDR3 DNA reads TGTGCCACCAGCAGACGACTAGCGGGAGAGGAGACCCAGTACTTC.

The chain uses TRBV5-1 and TRBJ1-5; D gene ambiguous. This CDR3 contains 10 residues. Trimming shortened V by 7 bases and J by 5 bases, and 4 bases separated the two germline ends. The germline gives CDR1 SGHRS, CDR2 YFSETQ. The CDR3 loop is CASDYQPQHF. The CDR3 DNA is TGCGCCAGCGACTATCAGCCCCAGCATTTT.

This chain joins TRBV5-4 and TRBJ2-5; 7 bases are a match to TRBD2. Trimming took 0 bases from V and 2 from J; bases not matched to a gene: 7. Germline V lookup: CDR1 SGHNT, CDR2 YYREEE (reference sequence). The CDR3 length is 16 residues. The CDR3 nucleotides read TGTGCCAGCAGCTTGGGCAGCGGGGCCCCACAAGAGACCCAGTACTTC. Amino acid sequence: CASSLGSGAPQETQYF.

This clone has a single count. This chain links TRBV7-2 with TRBJ1-3; 8 bases agree with TRBD1. This CDR3 has 15 amino acids. CDR1 is SGHTA and CDR2 is FQGNSA in the germline V gene. Unmatched junction bases numbered 0, after V lost 1 base and J lost 1 base. The CDR3 here is CASSLGQGSGNTIYF. The CDR3 DNA is TGTGCCAGCAGCTTAGGACAGGGGTCTGGAAACACCATATATTTT. Using reference TRBV7-2 and TRBJ1-3 for the parts outside the CDR3, the full variable domain is GAGVSQSPSNKVTEKGKDVELRCDPISGHTALYWYRQSLGQGLEFLIYFQGNSAPDKSGLPSDRFSAERTGGSVSTLTIQRTQQEDSAVYLCASSLGQGSGNTIYFGEGSWLTVV.

The CDR3 bases are TGTGCCAGCAGTCCACTAGGGGGAACAGATACGCAGTATTTT. Encoded protein: CASSPLGGTDTQYF. V gene TRBV7-9 combines with J gene TRBJ2-3; a weak D match, TRBD1 (6 bases). Germline CDR1 is SEHNR and CDR2 is FQNEAQ (reference sequence). The CDR3 spans 14 residues. Trimming pared 6 bases from V and 3 bases from J, leaving 13 bases between.

The genes are TRBV2 and TRBJ2-1; 8 bases are shared with TRBD2. CDR1 and CDR2 from the germline V gene are SNHLY and FYNNEI. The CDR3 extends over 14 amino acids. Trimming at V came to 11 bases and at J to 2 bases, leaving 8 bases not matched to a gene. CDR3 residues: CAGRTSRTYNEQFF. The DNA of the CDR3 is TGTGCCGGGAGGACTAGCAGGACCTACAATGAGCAGTTCTTC.

This clone was observed a few times. CDR3 amino acids: CASSPLPRAGSTEAFF. Written as DNA, the CDR3 is TGTGCCAGCTCACCCCTACCCAGGGCGGGAAGCACTGAAGCTTTCTTT. The genes are TRBV18 and TRBJ1-1, with D possibly being TRBD1 (5 bases). The CDR3 has 16 residues. Germline V gene lookup returns CDR1 KGHSH and CDR2 LQKENI. V dropped 3 bases and J dropped 4 bases, with 18 bases sitting between them.

The chain joins TRBV6-5 to TRBJ2-3, with D uncertain. Germline values: CDR1 MNHEY, CDR2 SVGAGI. The CDR3 extends over 15 amino acids. Trimming took 6 bases from V and 3 from J, leaving 16 bases between them. The CDR3: CASSRRTVLTDTQYF. The CDR3 region has the DNA TGTGCCAGCAGCCGGAGAACCGTTCTGACAGATACGCAGTATTTT.

For the CDR3, the DNA is TGTGCCAGCACCACCCGTGGTGGGTGGGGGGACGAGCAGTACTTC. Protein product: CASTTRGGWGDEQYF. The gene calls are TRBV28 and TRBJ2-5, with D perhaps TRBD2 (6 bases). The DNA matches TRBJ2-7 better at its end, which makes the J call doubtful. The CDR3 is made up of 15 amino acids. Germline CDR1 MDHEN, CDR2 SYDVKM.

This clone was recorded only once. V usage is TRBV9 and J usage is TRBJ2-1; 8 nucleotides line up with TRBD2. V was pared by 0 bases and J by 8 bases, with 13 bases of the junction left unmatched. Germline V lookup: CDR1 SGDLS, CDR2 YYNGEE. The CDR3 extends over 17 amino acids. As DNA, the CDR3 is TGTGCCAGCAGCGTAGCGGGTAGCGGGACCCTCGCCCATGAGCAGTTCTTC. The encoded protein is CASSVAGSGTLAHEQFF.

The chain couples TRBV30 to TRBJ1-6; weak D call: TRBD1 (5 bases). Germline V gene data show CDR1 as GTSNPN and CDR2 as SVGIG (reference sequence). The germline V and J ends were trimmed by 3 bases and 7 bases, with 10 bases remaining between them. This CDR3 comprises 13 residues. The CDR3 region is CAWRRDSNSPLHF. CDR3 in DNA: TGTGCCTGGAGACGGGACTCAAATTCACCCCTCCACTTT.

The rearrangement uses TRBV4-3 and TRBJ2-2; 8 nucleotides match TRBD2. This CDR3 spans 14 amino acids. In germline, CDR1 is LGHNA, CDR2 YSLEER. J lost 3 bases, V lost 4 bases, and 1 base had no gene match. The CDR3: CASSRAGDTGELFF. CDR3 coding DNA: TGCGCCAGCAGCCGAGCGGGAGACACCGGGGAGCTGTTTTTT.

The chain links TRBV4-3 to TRBJ1-1; unclear D gene. This CDR3 comprises 16 residues. Per the germline V gene, CDR1 is LGHNA and CDR2 is YSLEER. Trimming cost V 0 bases and J 7 bases, with 18 bases left between them. CDR3 sequence reads: CASSQDEVQRRGEAFF. The CDR3 DNA follows: TGCGCCAGCAGCCAAGACGAGGTACAGCGGCGAGGTGAAGCTTTCTTT.

The chain employs TRBV18 and TRBJ2-7; D gene ambiguous. The CDR3 is 13 amino acids. The germline V gene has CDR1 KGHSH and CDR2 LQKENI. V was cut by 2 bases and J by 2 bases, with 7 bases left in between. CDR3 protein: CASSPGLPYEQYF. In nucleotides, the CDR3 is TGTGCCAGCTCACCAGGCTTACCCTACGAGCAGTACTTC.

The rearrangement uses TRBV27 and TRBJ2-7; TRBD2 aligns across 13 bases. Germline assignment: CDR1 MNHEY and CDR2 SMNVEV (reference sequence). Losses at the gene ends were 4 bases for V and 2 bases for J; bases not matched to a gene: 17. The CDR3 is made up of 20 amino acids. The CDR3, as DNA: TGTGCCAGCAGTTCCTCCCCCTCCCTGACTAGCGGGAGGTTCCCCTACGAGCAGTACTTC. Residues: CASSSSPSLTSGRFPYEQYF.

This clone has more than one count but fewer than ten. This chain connects TRBV6-4 to TRBJ2-3, with D tentatively TRBD1 (6 bases). This CDR3 has 15 residues. CDR1 is MRHNA and CDR2 is SNTAGT in the germline V gene. V lost 2 bases, J lost 3 bases, and 12 bases lay in between. The CDR3 loop reads CASSDTGSATDTQYF. DNA of the CDR3: TGTGCCAGCAGTGACACAGGGTCGGCGACAGATACGCAGTATTTT.

The rearrangement joins TRBV30 to TRBJ2-7, with a weak D call TRBD1 (5 bases). V gave up 2 bases and J gave up 5 bases, with 16 bases separating them. Looked up from germline, CDR1 is GTSNPN and CDR2 is SVGIG (reference sequence). This CDR3 spans 14 amino acids. The CDR3 sequence: CAWSNEAAGHEQYF. The CDR3, as DNA: TGTGCCTGGAGTAACGAGGCGGCAGGGCACGAGCAGTACTTC.

The genes are TRBV5-6 and TRBJ1-1; D unclear. There are 14 residues in the CDR3. Germline-derived CDR1 and CDR2 are SGHDT and YYEEEE. The V and J ends lost 1 base and 3 bases respectively, with 10 bases between them. CDR3 coding DNA: TGTGCCAGCAGCTTGCTTAGTTTGGACACTGAAGCTTTCTTT. Protein sequence: CASSLLSLDTEAFF.